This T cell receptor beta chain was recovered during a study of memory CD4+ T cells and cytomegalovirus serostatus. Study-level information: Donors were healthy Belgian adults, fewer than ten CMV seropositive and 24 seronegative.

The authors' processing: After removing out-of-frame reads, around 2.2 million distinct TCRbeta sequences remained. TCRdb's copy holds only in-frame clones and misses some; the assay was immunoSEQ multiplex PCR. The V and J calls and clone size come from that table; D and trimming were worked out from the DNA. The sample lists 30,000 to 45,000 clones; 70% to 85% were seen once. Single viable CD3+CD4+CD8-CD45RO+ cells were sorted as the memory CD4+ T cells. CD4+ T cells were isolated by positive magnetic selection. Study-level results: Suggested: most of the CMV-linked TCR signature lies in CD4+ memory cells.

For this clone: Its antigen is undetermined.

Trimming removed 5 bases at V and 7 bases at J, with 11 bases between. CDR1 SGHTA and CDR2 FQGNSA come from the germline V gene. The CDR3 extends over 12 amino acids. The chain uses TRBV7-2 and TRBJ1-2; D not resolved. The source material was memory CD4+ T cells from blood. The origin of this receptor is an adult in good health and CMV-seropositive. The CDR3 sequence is CASSTGPGGYTF. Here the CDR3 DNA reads TGTGCCAGCAGCACTGGACCCGGTGGCTACACCTTC.